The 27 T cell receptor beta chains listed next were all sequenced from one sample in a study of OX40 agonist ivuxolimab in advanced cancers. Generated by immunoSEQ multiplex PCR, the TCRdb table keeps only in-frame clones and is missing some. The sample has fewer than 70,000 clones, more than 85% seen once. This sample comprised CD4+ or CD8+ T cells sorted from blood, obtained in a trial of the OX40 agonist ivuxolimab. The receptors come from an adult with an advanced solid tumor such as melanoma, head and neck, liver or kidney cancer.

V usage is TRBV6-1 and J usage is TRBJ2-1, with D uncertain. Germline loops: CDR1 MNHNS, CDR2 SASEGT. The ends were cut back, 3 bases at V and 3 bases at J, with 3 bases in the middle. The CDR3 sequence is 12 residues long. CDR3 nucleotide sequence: TGTGCCAGCAGTGAGAACTACAATGAGCAGTTCTTC. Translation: CASSENYNEQFF.

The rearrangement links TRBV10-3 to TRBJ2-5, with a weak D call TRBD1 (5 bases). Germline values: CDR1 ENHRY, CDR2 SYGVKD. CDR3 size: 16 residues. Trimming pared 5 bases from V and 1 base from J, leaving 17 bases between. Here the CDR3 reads CAISRPPGKAQETQYF. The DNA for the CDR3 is TGTGCCATCAGTCGACCCCCAGGGAAAGCCCAAGAGACCCAGTACTTC.

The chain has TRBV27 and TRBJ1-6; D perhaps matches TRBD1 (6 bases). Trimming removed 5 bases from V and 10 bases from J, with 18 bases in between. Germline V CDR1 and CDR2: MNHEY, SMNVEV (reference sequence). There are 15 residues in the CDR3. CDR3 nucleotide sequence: TGTGCCAGCAGTCTCTACAGGGCAGGAGGGTCACCCCTCCACTTT. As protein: CASSLYRAGGSPLHF.

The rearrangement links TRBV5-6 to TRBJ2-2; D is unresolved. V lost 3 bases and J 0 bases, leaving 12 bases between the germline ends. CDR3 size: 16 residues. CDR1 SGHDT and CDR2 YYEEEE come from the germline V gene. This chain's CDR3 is CASSSYSGSNTGELFF. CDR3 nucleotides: TGTGCCAGCAGCTCCTACAGTGGCTCGAACACCGGGGAGCTGTTTTTT.

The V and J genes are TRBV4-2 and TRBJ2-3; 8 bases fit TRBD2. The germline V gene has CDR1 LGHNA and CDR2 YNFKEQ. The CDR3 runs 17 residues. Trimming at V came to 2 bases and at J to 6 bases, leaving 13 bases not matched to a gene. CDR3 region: CASSQTDGPGGFDTQYF. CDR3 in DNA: TGTGCCAGCAGCCAAACGGACGGGCCGGGGGGGTTCGATACGCAGTATTTT.

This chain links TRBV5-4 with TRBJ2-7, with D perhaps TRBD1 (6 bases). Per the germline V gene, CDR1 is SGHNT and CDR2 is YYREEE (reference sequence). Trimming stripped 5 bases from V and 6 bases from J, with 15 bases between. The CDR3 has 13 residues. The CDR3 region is CASRGETGSEQYF. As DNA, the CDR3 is TGTGCCAGCAGGGGTGAAACAGGGTCCGAGCAGTACTTC.

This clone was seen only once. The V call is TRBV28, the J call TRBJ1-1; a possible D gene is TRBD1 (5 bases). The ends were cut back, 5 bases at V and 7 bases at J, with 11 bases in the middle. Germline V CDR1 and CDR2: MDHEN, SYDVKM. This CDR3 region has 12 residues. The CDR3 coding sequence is TGTGCCAGCAGTCCAAGGGGTTTTGAAGCTTTCTTT. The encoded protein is CASSPRGFEAFF.

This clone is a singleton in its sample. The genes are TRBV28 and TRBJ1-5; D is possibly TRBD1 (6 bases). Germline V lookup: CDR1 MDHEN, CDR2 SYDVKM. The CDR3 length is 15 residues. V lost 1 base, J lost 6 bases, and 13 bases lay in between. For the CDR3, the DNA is TGTGCCAGCAGTTTATCACAGGGTGGGTTTCAGCCCCAGCATTTT. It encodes CASSLSQGGFQPQHF.

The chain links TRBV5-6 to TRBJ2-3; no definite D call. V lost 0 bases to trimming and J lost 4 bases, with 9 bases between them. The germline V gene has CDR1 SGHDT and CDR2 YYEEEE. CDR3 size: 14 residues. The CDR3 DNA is TGTGCCAGCAGCTTGGCCAGCCGCCCAGATACGCAGTATTTT. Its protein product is CASSLASRPDTQYF.

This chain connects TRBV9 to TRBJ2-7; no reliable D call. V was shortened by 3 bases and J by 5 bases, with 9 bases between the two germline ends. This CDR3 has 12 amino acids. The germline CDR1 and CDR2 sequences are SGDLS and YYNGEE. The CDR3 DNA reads TGTGCCAGCAGCGCGAACGACGACGAGCAGTACTTC. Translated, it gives CASSANDDEQYF. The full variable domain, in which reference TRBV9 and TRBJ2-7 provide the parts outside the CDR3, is DSGVTQTPKHLITATGQRVTLRCSPRSGDLSVYWYQQSLDQGLQFLIQYYNGEERAKGNILERFSAQQFPDLHSELNLSSLELGDSALYFCASSANDDEQYFGPGTRLTVT.

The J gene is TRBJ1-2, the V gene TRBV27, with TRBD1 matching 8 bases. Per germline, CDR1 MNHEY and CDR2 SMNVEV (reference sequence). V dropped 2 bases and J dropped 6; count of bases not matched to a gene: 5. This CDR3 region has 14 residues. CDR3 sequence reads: CASSLRQGAHGYTF. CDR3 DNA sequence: TGTGCCAGCAGTTTACGGCAGGGGGCCCATGGCTACACCTTC.

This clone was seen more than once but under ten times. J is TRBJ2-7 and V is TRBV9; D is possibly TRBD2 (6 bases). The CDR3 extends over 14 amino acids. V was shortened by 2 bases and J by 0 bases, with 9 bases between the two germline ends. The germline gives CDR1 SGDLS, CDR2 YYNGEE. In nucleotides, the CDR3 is TGTGCCAGCAGCGTCGGGGGAATCTCCTACGAGCAGTACTTC. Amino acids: CASSVGGISYEQYF.

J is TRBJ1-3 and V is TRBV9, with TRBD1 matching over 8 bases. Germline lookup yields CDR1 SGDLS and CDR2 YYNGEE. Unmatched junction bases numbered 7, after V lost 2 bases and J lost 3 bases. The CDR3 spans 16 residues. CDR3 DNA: TGTGCCAGCAGCGTGGCACAGGGGGGATATGGAAACACCATATATTTT. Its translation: CASSVAQGGYGNTIYF.

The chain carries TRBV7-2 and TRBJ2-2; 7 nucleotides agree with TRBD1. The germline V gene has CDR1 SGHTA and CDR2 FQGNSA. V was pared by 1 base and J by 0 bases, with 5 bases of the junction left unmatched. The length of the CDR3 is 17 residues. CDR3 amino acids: CASSLGRQGANTGELFF. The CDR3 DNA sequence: TGTGCCAGCAGCTTAGGGAGACAGGGCGCGAACACCGGGGAGCTGTTTTTT. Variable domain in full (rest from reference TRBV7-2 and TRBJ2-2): GAGVSQSPSNKVTEKGKDVELRCDPISGHTALYWYRQSLGQGLEFLIYFQGNSAPDKSGLPSDRFSAERTGGSVSTLTIQRTQQEDSAVYLCASSLGRQGANTGELFFGEGSRLTVL.

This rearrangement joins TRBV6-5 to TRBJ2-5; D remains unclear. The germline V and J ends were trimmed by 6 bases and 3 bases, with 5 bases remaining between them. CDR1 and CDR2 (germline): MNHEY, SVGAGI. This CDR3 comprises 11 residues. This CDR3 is CASRQEETQYF. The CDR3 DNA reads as TGTGCCAGCAGGCAGGAAGAGACCCAGTACTTC.

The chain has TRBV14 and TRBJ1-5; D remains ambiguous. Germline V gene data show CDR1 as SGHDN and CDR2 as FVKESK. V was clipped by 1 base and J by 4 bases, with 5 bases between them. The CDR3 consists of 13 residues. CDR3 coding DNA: TGTGCCAGCAGCCAAGGCGGGAATCAGCCCCAGCATTTT. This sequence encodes CASSQGGNQPQHF.

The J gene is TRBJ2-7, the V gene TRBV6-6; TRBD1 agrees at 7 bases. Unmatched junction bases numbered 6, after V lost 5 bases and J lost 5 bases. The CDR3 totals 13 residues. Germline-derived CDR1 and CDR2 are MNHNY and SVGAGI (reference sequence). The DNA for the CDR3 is TGTGCCAGCAGTAGACGACAGGGAAACGAGCAGTACTTC. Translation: CASSRRQGNEQYF.

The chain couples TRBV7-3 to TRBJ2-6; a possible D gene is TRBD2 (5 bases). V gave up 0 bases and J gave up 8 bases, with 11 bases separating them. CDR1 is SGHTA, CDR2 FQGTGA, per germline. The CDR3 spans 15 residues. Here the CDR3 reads CASSLTADPPNVLTF. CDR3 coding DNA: TGTGCCAGCAGCTTAACAGCGGATCCCCCCAACGTCCTGACTTTC.

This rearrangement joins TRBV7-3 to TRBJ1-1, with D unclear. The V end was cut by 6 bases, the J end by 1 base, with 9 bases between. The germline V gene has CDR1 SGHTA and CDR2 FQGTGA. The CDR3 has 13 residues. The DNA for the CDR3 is TGTGCCAGCAGTCTGAGGCAGAACACTGAAGCTTTCTTT. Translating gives CASSLRQNTEAFF.

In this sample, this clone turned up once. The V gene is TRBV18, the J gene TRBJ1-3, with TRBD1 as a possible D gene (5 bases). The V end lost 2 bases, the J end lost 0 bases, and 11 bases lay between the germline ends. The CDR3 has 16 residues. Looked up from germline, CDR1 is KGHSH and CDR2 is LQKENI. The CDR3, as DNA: TGTGCCAGCTCACCAAGAAAGGACAACTCTGGAAACACCATATATTTT. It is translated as CASSPRKDNSGNTIYF.

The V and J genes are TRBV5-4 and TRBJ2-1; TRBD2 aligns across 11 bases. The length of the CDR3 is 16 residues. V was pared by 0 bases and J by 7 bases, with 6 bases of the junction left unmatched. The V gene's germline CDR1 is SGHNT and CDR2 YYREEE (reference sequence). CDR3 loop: CASSLEASGGFNEQFF. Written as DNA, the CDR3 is TGTGCCAGCAGCTTGGAGGCTAGCGGGGGGTTTAATGAGCAGTTCTTC.

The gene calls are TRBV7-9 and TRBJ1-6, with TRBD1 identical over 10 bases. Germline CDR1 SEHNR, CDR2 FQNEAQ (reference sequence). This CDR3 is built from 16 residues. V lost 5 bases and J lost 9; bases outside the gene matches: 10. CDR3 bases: TGTGCCAGCAGCCAAGCGACAGGGGGCTCAGGTTCACCCCTCCACTTT. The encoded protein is CASSQATGGSGSPLHF.

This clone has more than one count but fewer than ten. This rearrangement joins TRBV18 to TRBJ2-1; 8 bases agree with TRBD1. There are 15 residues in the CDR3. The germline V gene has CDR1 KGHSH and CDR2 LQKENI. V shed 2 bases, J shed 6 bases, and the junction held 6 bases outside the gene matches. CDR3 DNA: TGTGCCAGCTCACCAGGACAGGGAAGGGGCAATGAGCAGTTCTTC. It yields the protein CASSPGQGRGNEQFF.

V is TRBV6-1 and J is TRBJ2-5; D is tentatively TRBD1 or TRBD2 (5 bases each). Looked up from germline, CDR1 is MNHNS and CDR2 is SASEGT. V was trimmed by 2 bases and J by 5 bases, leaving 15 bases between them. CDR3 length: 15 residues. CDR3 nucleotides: TGTGCCAGCAGTGAAATTTATCGGGACGGCGAGACCCAGTACTTC. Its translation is CASSEIYRDGETQYF.

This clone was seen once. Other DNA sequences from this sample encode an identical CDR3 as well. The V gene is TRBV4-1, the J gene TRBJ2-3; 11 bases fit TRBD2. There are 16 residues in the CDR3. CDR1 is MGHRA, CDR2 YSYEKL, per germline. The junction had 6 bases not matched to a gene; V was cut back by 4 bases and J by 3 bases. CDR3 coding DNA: TGCGCCAGCAGCCCTATAGCGGGGGGGACGACAGATACGCAGTATTTT. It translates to CASSPIAGGTTDTQYF.

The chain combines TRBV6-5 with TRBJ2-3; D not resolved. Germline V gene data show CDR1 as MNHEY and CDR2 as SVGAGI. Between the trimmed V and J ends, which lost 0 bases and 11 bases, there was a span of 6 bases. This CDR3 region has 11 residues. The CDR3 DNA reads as TGTGCCAGCAGTTACTCTGGAGAGCAGTATTTT. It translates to CASSYSGEQYF.

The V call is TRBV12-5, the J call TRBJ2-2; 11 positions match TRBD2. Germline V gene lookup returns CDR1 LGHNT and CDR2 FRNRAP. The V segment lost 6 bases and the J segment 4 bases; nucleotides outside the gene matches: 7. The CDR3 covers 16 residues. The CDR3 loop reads CASGGVAGGPTGELFF. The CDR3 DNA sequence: TGTGCTAGTGGAGGGGTAGCGGGGGGGCCCACCGGGGAGCTGTTTTTT. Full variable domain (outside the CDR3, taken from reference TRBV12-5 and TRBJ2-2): DARVTQTPRHKVTEMGQEVTMRCQPILGHNTVFWYRQTMMQGLELLAYFRNRAPLDDSGMPKDRFSAEMPDATLATLKIQPSEPRDSAVYFCASGGVAGGPTGELFFGEGSRLTVL.